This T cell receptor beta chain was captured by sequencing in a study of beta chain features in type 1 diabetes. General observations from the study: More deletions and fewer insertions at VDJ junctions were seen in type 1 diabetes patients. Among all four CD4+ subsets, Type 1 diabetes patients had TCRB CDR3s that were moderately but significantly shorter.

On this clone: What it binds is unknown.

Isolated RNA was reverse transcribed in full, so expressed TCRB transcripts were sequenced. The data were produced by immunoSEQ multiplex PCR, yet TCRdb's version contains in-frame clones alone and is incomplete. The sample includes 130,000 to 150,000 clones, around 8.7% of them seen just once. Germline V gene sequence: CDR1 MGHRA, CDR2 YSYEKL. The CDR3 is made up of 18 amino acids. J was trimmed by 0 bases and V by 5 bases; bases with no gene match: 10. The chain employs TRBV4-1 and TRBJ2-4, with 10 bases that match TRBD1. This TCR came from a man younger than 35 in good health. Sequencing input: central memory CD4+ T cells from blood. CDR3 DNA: TGCGCCAGCAGCAAGACAGGGGGCGGATTGGGAGCCAAAAACATTCAGTACTTC. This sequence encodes CASSKTGGGLGAKNIQYF.